This entry concerns a single T cell receptor beta chain. Its cognate antigen is unknown. Sorted-subset replicate PCRs used 200 ng of genomic DNA. This amount corresponded to some 30,000 T cell genomes. Only in-frame clones appear in the TCRdb table, and some are missing; sequencing was by immunoSEQ multiplex PCR. The sample contains 1.4 million or so clones, approximately 98.5% of which appear only once. This entry comes from a study of shared clonotypes between healthy human individuals. Study-level results: Generation probabilities were higher for clonotypes shared across all four sorted-subset donors than for unshared ones.

Trimming shortened V by 0 bases and J by 4 bases, and 5 bases separated the two germline ends. Germline values: CDR1 SGHTS, CDR2 YDEGEE. This CDR3 is built from 13 residues. The receptor's source is a man aged 25 to 45 in good health. The chain recombines TRBV5-8 with TRBJ2-1; D call uncertain. Sequencing input: naive CD4+ T cells sorted from blood. Subset defined: CD45RA+ positively selected. The CDR3 here is CASSLGNYNEQFF. The DNA of the CDR3 is TGTGCCAGCAGCTTGGGAAATTACAATGAGCAGTTCTTC.